A selection of T cell receptor beta chains follows, all from one sample in a study of cytomegalovirus exposure and HLA in healthy donors. The table came from immunoSEQ multiplex PCR; TCRdb's copy has only in-frame clones and leaves some out. This table has about 73,000 clones, 60% to 75% appearing once. Specimen: PBMCs. The source is a man aged 65 to 85 in good health and CMV-seronegative. Both conserved end residues are part of each CDR3. The D gene is left open where the match is weak. Size values are once, few and many counts, or a class for expanded clones, and some rows have none.

V	J	size	D	CDR3	DNA
TRBV18	TRBJ2-6	.	TRBD1	CASSRDRGSGGANVLTF	TGTGCCAGCTCACGGGACAGGGGGTCTGGTGGGGCCAACGTCCTGACTTTC
TRBV7-9	TRBJ2-7	.	.	CASSLGAGSGEQYF	TGTGCCAGCAGCTTAGGAGCAGGGTCTGGTGAGCAGTACTTC
TRBV18	TRBJ2-7	.	.	CASSPGISTTGQYF	TGTGCCAGCTCACCGGGTATCTCCACTACGGGGCAGTACTTC
TRBV5-6	TRBJ2-7	.	.	CASSLGTLEQYF	TGTGCCAGCAGCTTGGGGACTCTCGAGCAGTACTTC
TRBV5-1	TRBJ1-4	few	.	CACRGDGEEKLFF	TGCGCCTGCCGGGGGGATGGGGAAGAAAAACTGTTTTTT
TRBV7-2	TRBJ1-1	.	TRBD1	CASSFGQGNTEAFF	TGTGCCAGCAGCTTCGGACAGGGGAACACTGAAGCTTTCTTT
TRBV18	TRBJ2-5	.	.	CASSPGTVEETQYF	TGTGCCAGCTCACCTGGGACTGTAGAAGAGACCCAGTACTTC
TRBV2	TRBJ2-3	.	.	CASSEDNTDTQYF	TGTGCCAGCAGTGAAGATAATACAGATACGCAGTATTTT
TRBV7-2	TRBJ2-3	.	TRBD1	CASSARTGSRTDTQYF	TGTGCCAGCAGCGCCCGGACAGGGTCCCGCACAGATACGCAGTATTTT
TRBV5-1	TRBJ1-2	.	TRBD1	CASRTGDLDSHGYTF	TGCGCCAGCCGGACAGGCGACCTCGACAGCCATGGCTACACCTTC
TRBV9	TRBJ2-2	.	.	CASSVEGFNGELFF	TGTGCCAGCAGCGTAGAGGGGTTTAACGGGGAGCTGTTTTTT
TRBV7-8	TRBJ1-5	.	TRBD1	CASSRDRGLGQPQHF	TGTGCCAGCAGCCGGGACAGGGGATTGGGCCAGCCCCAGCATTTT
TRBV6-1	TRBJ1-4	few	TRBD1	CASWLGQGNEKLFF	TGTGCCAGCTGGTTGGGACAGGGGAATGAAAAACTGTTTTTT
TRBV9	TRBJ1-3	.	.	CASSVGGNSGNTIYF	TGTGCCAGCAGCGTAGGGGGCAATTCTGGAAACACCATATATTTT
TRBV30	TRBJ1-1	.	.	CAYQRTKNTEAFF	TGTGCCTATCAAAGGACAAAAAACACTGAAGCTTTCTTT
TRBV6-6	TRBJ2-7	.	.	CASSYSGSREQYF	TGTGCCAGCAGTTACTCGGGCTCCCGAGAGCAGTACTTC
TRBV7-9	TRBJ2-2	.	TRBD1	CASSPSGTDSTGELFF	TGTGCCAGCAGCCCCTCCGGGACAGATAGCACCGGGGAGCTGTTTTTT
TRBV7-9	TRBJ2-7	.	TRBD2	CASSLFGGGYEQYF	TGTGCCAGCAGCTTGTTCGGGGGAGGGTACGAGCAGTACTTC
TRBV5-1	TRBJ1-2	.	TRBD1	CASSTQGAGGYTF	TGCGCCAGCAGCACCCAGGGGGCGGGTGGCTACACCTTC
TRBV5-1	TRBJ2-7	.	.	CASSLAEGYEQYF	TGCGCCAGCAGCTTGGCCGAGGGCTACGAGCAGTACTTC
TRBV4-3	TRBJ1-2	.	.	CASSQDHGPAYGYTF	TGCGCCAGCAGCCAAGATCATGGGCCGGCCTATGGCTACACCTTC
TRBV30	TRBJ2-1	.	TRBD2	CAWSPGLATYNEQFF	TGTGCCTGGAGCCCGGGACTAGCGACTTACAATGAGCAGTTCTTC
TRBV4-1	TRBJ1-1	few	TRBD1	CASSHRDRVRNTEAFF	TGCGCCAGCAGCCACCGGGACAGGGTGCGGAACACTGAAGCTTTCTTT
TRBV30	TRBJ1-5	.	.	CAWSRQGDQPQHF	TGTGCCTGGAGTAGGCAGGGCGATCAGCCCCAGCATTTT
TRBV28	TRBJ1-2	.	TRBD1	CASAARKGAGTNYGYTF	TGTGCCAGCGCTGCTCGGAAGGGGGCAGGCACTAACTATGGCTACACCTTC
TRBV19	TRBJ2-1	few	.	CASSTSGLEQFF	TGTGCCAGTAGTACCTCTGGGCTAGAGCAGTTCTTC
TRBV2	TRBJ2-3	.	TRBD1	CASSSGQGTDTQYF	TGTGCCAGCAGCTCAGGACAGGGCACAGATACGCAGTATTTT
TRBV5-1	TRBJ2-3	.	TRBD2	CASSTGGAGSGTDTQYF	TGCGCCAGCAGCACGGGAGGAGCGGGGTCTGGCACAGATACGCAGTATTTT
TRBV30	TRBJ1-5	once	.	CAWSLHGDISNQPQHF	TGTGCCTGGAGTTTACATGGGGACATTAGCAATCAGCCCCAGCATTTT
TRBV19	TRBJ1-5	.	.	CASSRGTDYSNQPQHF	TGTGCCAGTAGTAGGGGGACGGACTATAGCAATCAGCCCCAGCATTTT
TRBV15	TRBJ2-1	.	.	CATSRALAPIYNEQFF	TGTGCCACCAGCAGGGCGCTAGCGCCTATATACAATGAGCAGTTCTTC
TRBV10-3	TRBJ2-5	.	TRBD2	CATRPGLVETQYF	TGTGCCACCAGACCGGGACTAGTCGAGACCCAGTACTTC
TRBV28	TRBJ2-7	.	.	CASSLIGASSYEQYF	TGTGCCAGCAGTTTAATAGGAGCTAGCTCCTACGAGCAGTACTTC
TRBV5-8	TRBJ2-1	.	.	CASSVPGGTVRVEQFF	TGTGCCAGCAGCGTCCCGGGGGGGACAGTTCGAGTCGAGCAGTTCTTC
TRBV18	TRBJ1-5	.	.	CASSPPQGGGNQPQHF	TGTGCCAGCTCACCACCTCAAGGGGGTGGCAATCAGCCCCAGCATTTT
TRBV7-2	TRBJ1-2	.	.	CASSLSQGSNYGYTF	TGTGCCAGCAGCTTATCCCAGGGGTCGAACTATGGCTACACCTTC
TRBV29-1	TRBJ2-1	.	.	CSASGYNEQFF	TGCAGCGCATCAGGTTACAATGAGCAGTTCTTC